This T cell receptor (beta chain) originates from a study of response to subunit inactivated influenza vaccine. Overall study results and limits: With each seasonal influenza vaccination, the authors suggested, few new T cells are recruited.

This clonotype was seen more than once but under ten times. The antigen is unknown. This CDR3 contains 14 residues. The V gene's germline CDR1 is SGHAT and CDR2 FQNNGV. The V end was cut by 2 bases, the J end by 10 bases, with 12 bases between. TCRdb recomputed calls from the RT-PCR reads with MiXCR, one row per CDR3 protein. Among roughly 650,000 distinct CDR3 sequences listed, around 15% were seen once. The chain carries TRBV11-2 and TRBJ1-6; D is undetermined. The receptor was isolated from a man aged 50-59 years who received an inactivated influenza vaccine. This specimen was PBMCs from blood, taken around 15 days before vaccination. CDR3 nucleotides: TGTGCCAGCAGCTTATTTAGGGTGGGATCACCCCTCCACTTT. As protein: CASSLFRVGSPLHF.